The 17 T cell receptor beta chains below were found in one sample sequenced in a study of control samples from healthy donors and cancer patients. TCRdb's copy holds only in-frame clones and misses some; the assay was immunoSEQ multiplex PCR. The sample comprises 150,000 to 200,000 clones, approximately 92% of which are singletons, and more than 1.4% rests with the top ten. Specimen: blood. The receptors come from a man aged 18-30 years in good health.

The chain is built from TRBV6-5 and TRBJ2-3; D is unresolved. V gave up 0 bases and J gave up 0 bases, with 7 bases separating them. The CDR3 sequence is 15 residues long. The germline V gene has CDR1 MNHEY and CDR2 SVGAGI. CDR3 loop: CASSYSGSSTDTQYF. As DNA, the CDR3 is TGTGCCAGCAGTTACTCCGGGTCTAGCACAGATACGCAGTATTTT.

The chain has TRBV12-3 or TRBV12-4 and TRBJ1-5; maybe TRBD1 (5 bases). This CDR3 has 13 residues. The V end lost 7 bases, the J end lost 5 bases, and 12 bases lay between the germline ends. The CDR3 DNA is TGTGCCAGCACCAGCGGAGGGGATCAGCCCCAGCATTTT. This codes for CASTSGGDQPQHF.

This rearrangement joins TRBV14 to TRBJ2-5; 7 bases are a match to TRBD1. Germline CDR1 reads SGHDN; CDR2 reads FVKESK. The V and J ends lost 4 bases and 5 bases, in that order; junction bases with no gene match: 7. The CDR3 extends over 14 amino acids. This chain's CDR3 is CASSLGQKRETQYF. CDR3 nucleotide sequence: TGTGCCAGCAGCCTGGGACAGAAGAGGGAGACCCAGTACTTC.

This sequence joins TRBV29-1 and TRBJ1-2; TRBD1 aligns across 8 bases. With 0 bases clipped from V and 7 bases from J, the junction kept 10 bases outside the gene matches. The CDR3 spans 15 residues. From germline, CDR1 is SQVTM and CDR2 ANQGSEA. The DNA for the CDR3 is TGCAGCGTTGAAGATCTTCTCCCAGGGGGCGCTGGCTACACCTTC. Translation: CSVEDLLPGGAGYTF.

CDR3 region: CAWISGTVSLFF. CDR3 sequence (DNA): TGTGCCTGGATTTCCGGGACGGTTTCGCTCTTCTTT. The chain couples TRBV30 to TRBJ1-1, with a tentative D call TRBD1 (5 bases). V dropped 4 bases and J dropped 14 bases, with 20 bases sitting between them. The CDR3 covers 12 residues. Germline-derived CDR1 and CDR2 are GTSNPN and SVGIG (reference sequence).

This chain uses TRBV3-1 (or the pseudogene TRBV3-2) with TRBJ2-5, with no clear D. Per germline, CDR1 LGHDT and CDR2 YNNKEL (reference sequence). This CDR3 comprises 11 residues. Trimming removed 1 base at V and 4 bases at J, with 1 base between. CDR3: CASSQGETQYF. The DNA for the CDR3 is TGTGCCAGCAGCCAAGGAGAGACCCAGTACTTC.

The chain links TRBV14 to TRBJ2-7, with 10 bases lining up with TRBD1. V lost 0 bases and J lost 5; bases outside the gene matches: 10. Germline V CDR1 and CDR2: SGHDN, FVKESK. The CDR3 sequence is 17 residues long. CDR3 coding DNA: TGTGCCAGCAGCCAAGATCTCGGGGACAGGGGTTCTCACGAGCAGTACTTC. Protein product: CASSQDLGDRGSHEQYF.

The chain recombines TRBV19 with TRBJ2-1, with 8 bases lining up with TRBD1. The CDR3 totals 14 residues. The trim removed 7 bases at V and 10 bases at J, leaving 12 bases unmatched. CDR1 LNHDA and CDR2 SQIVND come from the germline V gene (reference sequence). Here the CDR3 DNA reads TGTGCCAGTATCCGGACCGCGGGACAGGCAGAGCAGTTCTTC. Translation: CASIRTAGQAEQFF.

The rearrangement links TRBV6-5 to TRBJ1-2, with a tentative D call TRBD1 (5 bases). CDR1 MNHEY and CDR2 SVGAGI come from the germline V gene. V was pared by 2 bases and J by 6 bases, with 13 bases between. CDR3 length equals 14 residues. The CDR3 sequence is CASSYAQGPNGYTF. CDR3 DNA sequence: TGTGCCAGCAGTTACGCTCAGGGACCCAATGGCTACACCTTC.

This clone was counted a few times. The J gene is TRBJ2-1, the V gene TRBV6-1; TRBD1 aligns across 8 bases. CDR1 MNHNS and CDR2 SASEGT come from the germline V gene. With 1 base clipped from V and 4 bases from J, the junction kept 6 bases outside the gene matches. This CDR3 comprises 16 residues. The chain's CDR3 is CASSEGTGPPYNEQFF. DNA of the CDR3: TGTGCCAGCAGTGAAGGGACAGGGCCCCCTTACAATGAGCAGTTCTTC.

This clone occurred a few times. The chain combines TRBV7-9 with TRBJ1-2, with D possibly matching TRBD1 (6 bases). V was shortened by 1 base and J by 8 bases, with 8 bases between the two germline ends. This CDR3 is built from 12 residues. CDR1 is SEHNR and CDR2 is FQNEAQ in the germline V gene (reference sequence). The chain's CDR3 is CASSLVGAGYTF. CDR3 bases: TGTGCCAGCAGCTTAGTGGGGGCCGGCTACACCTTC. The whole variable domain, filled in from reference TRBV7-9 and TRBJ1-2, reads DTGVSQNPRHKITKRGQNVTFRCDPISEHNRLYWYRQTLGQGPEFLTYFQNEAQLEKSRLLSDRFSAERPKGSFSTLEIQRTEQGDSAMYLCASSLVGAGYTFGSGTRLTVV.

The chain links TRBV3-1 (or the pseudogene TRBV3-2) to TRBJ1-5; TRBD1 might be the D (6 bases). The CDR3 is made up of 15 amino acids. Germline CDR1 and CDR2: LGHDT and YNNKEL (reference sequence). V lost 4 bases, J lost 6 bases, and 16 bases lay in between. The CDR3 sequence: CASSPGGAGSQPQHF. The CDR3 region has the DNA TGTGCCAGCAGCCCGGGGGGGGCAGGGAGTCAGCCCCAGCATTTT.

Points on this clone: The identical CDR3 is also encoded by other nucleotide sequences in the sample. The chain links TRBV25-1 to TRBJ2-2; the match to TRBD2 covers 7 bases. The V and J ends lost 2 bases and 7 bases, in that order; junction bases with no gene match: 13. The germline CDR1 and CDR2 sequences are MGHDK and SYGVNS. The CDR3 is 17 residues long. CDR3 residues: CASSERWGGVGGGELFF. The CDR3 DNA sequence: TGTGCCAGCAGTGAACGCTGGGGAGGGGTGGGGGGCGGGGAGCTGTTTTTT.

V is TRBV24-1 and J is TRBJ1-1, with D tentatively TRBD1 (5 bases). V gave up 3 bases and J gave up 6 bases, with 10 bases separating them. Germline CDR1 and CDR2: KGHDR and SFDVKD. This CDR3 comprises 13 residues. The CDR3 here is CATSDGGRAEAFF. In DNA form, the CDR3 reads TGTGCCACCAGTGATGGGGGGAGGGCTGAAGCTTTCTTT.

The V and J genes are TRBV19 and TRBJ2-7; either TRBD1 or TRBD2 may fit D (5 bases each). Germline CDR1 LNHDA, CDR2 SQIVND (reference sequence). CDR3 length equals 15 residues. The ends were cut back, 1 base at V and 3 bases at J, with 13 bases in the middle. Here the CDR3 DNA reads TGTGCCAGTAGTATAGCGAGGGACCTCTACTACGAGCAGTACTTC. This encodes CASSIARDLYYEQYF.

The V call is TRBV5-5, the J call TRBJ1-2, with TRBD1 as a possible D gene (5 bases). CDR1 is SGHKS, CDR2 YYEKEE, per germline (reference sequence). The germline V and J ends were trimmed by 2 bases and 6 bases, with 11 bases remaining between them. This CDR3 region has 13 residues. CDR3 coding DNA: TGTGCCAGCAGCTTATTAAAAGGGGATGGCTACACCTTC. It yields the protein CASSLLKGDGYTF.

This clone occurred a few times. This sequence joins TRBV6-6 and TRBJ1-1; D remains unclear. The CDR3 is made up of 17 amino acids. Trimming shortened V by 5 bases and J by 4 bases, and 23 bases separated the two germline ends. Looked up from germline, CDR1 is MNHNY and CDR2 is SVGAGI (reference sequence). This CDR3 reads CASSLRYRPGSRTEAFF. CDR3 DNA sequence: TGTGCCAGCAGTCTCCGTTACCGGCCGGGATCACGCACTGAAGCTTTCTTT.